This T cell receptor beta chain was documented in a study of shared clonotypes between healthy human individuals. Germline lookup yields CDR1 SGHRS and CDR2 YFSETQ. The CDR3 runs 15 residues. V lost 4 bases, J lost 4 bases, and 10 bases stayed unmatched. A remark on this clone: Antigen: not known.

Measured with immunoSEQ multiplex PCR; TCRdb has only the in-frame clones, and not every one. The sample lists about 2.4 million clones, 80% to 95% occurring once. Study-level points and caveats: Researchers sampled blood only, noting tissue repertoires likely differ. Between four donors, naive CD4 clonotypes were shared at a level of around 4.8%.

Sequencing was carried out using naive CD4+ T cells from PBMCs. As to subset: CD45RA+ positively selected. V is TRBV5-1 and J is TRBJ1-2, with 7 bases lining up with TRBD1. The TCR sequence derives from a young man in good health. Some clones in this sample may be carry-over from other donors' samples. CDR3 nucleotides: TGCGCCAGCAGCCGGACAGGAGTAGGTTCCTATGGCTACACCTTC. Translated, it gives CASSRTGVGSYGYTF.